This T cell receptor beta chain appears in the sequencing data of a study of OX40 agonist ivuxolimab in advanced cancers. The data were produced by immunoSEQ multiplex PCR, yet TCRdb's version contains in-frame clones alone and is incomplete. The top ten hold roughly 30% of the sample, which has roughly 23,000 clones, approximately 84% seen once. V was pared by 4 bases and J by 8 bases, with 15 bases between. Germline V gives CDR1 SGHTS, CDR2 YDEGEE. This CDR3 is built from 14 residues. This sequence was found in an adult with an advanced solid tumor such as melanoma, head and neck, liver or kidney cancer. This rearrangement joins TRBV5-8 to TRBJ1-4; a possible D gene is TRBD1 (5 bases). The specimen was CD4+ or CD8+ T cells sorted from blood, collected in a trial of the OX40 agonist ivuxolimab. The CDR3 loop is CASSPASGPEKLFF. CDR3 nucleotides: TGTGCCAGCAGCCCCGCATCGGGACCAGAAAAACTGTTTTTT.